A single sample gave rise to the 31 T cell receptor beta chains below, sequenced in a study of Ad26.COV2.S vaccination and SARS-CoV-2 variants. Assay used: immunoSEQ multiplex PCR; TCRdb lists only in-frame clones, some missing. The sample holds about 320,000 clones; 86% are singletons and the top ten take under 2%. Treatment: 15 to 20 received Ad26.COV2.S at low or high dose, single or two shots; about 5 received placebo; per-sample allocation not given. Specimen acquisition occurred on day 63 following the initial vaccine or placebo injection. Here the sequenced sample was peripheral blood, taken in a trial of Ad26.COV2.S vaccine versus placebo. These receptors were obtained from a person aged 18-60 years who received the Ad26.COV2.S COVID-19 vaccine or a placebo.

The chain is built from TRBV19 and TRBJ2-6; D ambiguous. Between the trimmed V and J ends, which lost 3 bases and 1 base, there was a span of 7 bases. Germline lookup yields CDR1 LNHDA and CDR2 SQIVND (reference sequence). This CDR3 contains 15 residues. The CDR3, as DNA: TGTGCCAGTAGTATTTTGGGTTCTGGGGCCAACGTCCTGACTTTC. Amino acids: CASSILGSGANVLTF.

The chain employs TRBV5-1 and TRBJ1-4; perhaps TRBD1 as D (6 bases). The CDR3 covers 19 residues. Germline loops: CDR1 SGHRS, CDR2 YFSETQ. The V end lost 3 bases, the J end lost 4 bases, and 25 bases lay between the germline ends. Here the CDR3 reads CASSSYDGTSDPVNEKLFF. The CDR3 coding sequence is TGCGCCAGCAGCTCGTACGACGGGACATCTGATCCCGTTAATGAAAAACTGTTTTTT. Together with reference TRBV5-1 and TRBJ1-4, the CDR3 gives the full variable domain: KAGVTQTPRYLIKTRGQQVTLSCSPISGHRSVSWYQQTPGQGLQFLFEYFSETQRNKGNFPGRFSGRQFSNSRSEMNVSTLELGDSALYLCASSSYDGTSDPVNEKLFFGSGTQLSVL.

The chain has TRBV4-3 and TRBJ1-6; TRBD1 agrees at 7 bases. Germline V gives CDR1 LGHNA, CDR2 YSLEER. The J segment lost 10 bases and the V segment lost 0 bases, leaving 9 bases of the junction unmatched. There are 16 residues in the CDR3. This chain's CDR3 is CASSQDTPWTGSPLHF. The DNA for the CDR3 is TGCGCCAGCAGCCAAGATACCCCGTGGACAGGCTCACCCCTCCACTTT.

This rearrangement joins TRBV15 to TRBJ1-4; 7 bases match TRBD1. J gave up 8 bases and V 3 bases, and 6 bases lay outside the gene matches. The germline CDR1 and CDR2 sequences are LNHNV and YYDKDF (reference sequence). CDR3 length: 14 residues. The CDR3: CATSSQGEQEKLFF. CDR3 DNA sequence: TGTGCCACCAGCAGCCAGGGGGAACAGGAAAAACTGTTTTTT.

The genes are TRBV7-2 and TRBJ2-2; D is possibly TRBD1 (7 bases). V was trimmed by 7 bases and J by 4 bases, leaving 13 bases between them. From germline, CDR1 is SGHTA and CDR2 FQGNSA. The CDR3 has 14 amino acids. This chain's CDR3 is CASKGTAGTGELFF. CDR3 bases: TGTGCCAGCAAGGGGACAGCGGGCACCGGGGAGCTGTTTTTT.

The CDR3 coding sequence is TGTGCCAGCAGCCCAGGACAGTCCACAACTTACCAATCTGGAAACACCATATATTTT. Amino acids: CASSPGQSTTYQSGNTIYF. This chain connects TRBV3-1 (or the pseudogene TRBV3-2) to TRBJ1-3, with D tentatively TRBD1 (6 bases). The V and J ends lost 4 bases and 1 base respectively, with 23 bases between them. The germline CDR1 and CDR2 sequences are LGHDT and YNNKEL (reference sequence). The CDR3 consists of 19 residues.

The V call is TRBV5-1, the J call TRBJ2-3; 9 positions agree with TRBD1. The CDR3 consists of 15 residues. V shed 0 bases, J shed 5 bases, and the junction held 4 bases outside the gene matches. Germline assignment: CDR1 SGHRS and CDR2 YFSETQ. The CDR3 coding sequence is TGCGCCAGCAGCTTGGGGGACAGGGCGGGAGATACGCAGTATTTT. Translating it yields CASSLGDRAGDTQYF.

In nucleotides, the CDR3 is TGTGCCAGCAGCTTGGTTTCTGTGGGCACCCTAGCGAACACCGGGGAGCTGTTTTTT. This translates into CASSLVSVGTLANTGELFF. The rearrangement uses TRBV5-6 and TRBJ2-2; D not certain. The germline gives CDR1 SGHDT, CDR2 YYEEEE. With 0 bases removed from V and 0 bases from J, the gap between germline ends came to 18 bases. This CDR3 spans 19 amino acids.

This chain uses TRBV7-3 with TRBJ2-7; no firm D call. In germline, CDR1 is SGHTA, CDR2 FQGTGA. Trimming removed 7 bases at V and 3 bases at J, with 16 bases between. The CDR3 covers 14 residues. CDR3 sequence: CASTSPPHFYEQYF. The CDR3, as DNA: TGTGCCAGCACCTCCCCGCCCCACTTCTACGAGCAGTACTTC.

The J gene is TRBJ2-7, the V gene TRBV7-2, with TRBD2 matching 8 bases. J was trimmed by 9 bases and V by 5 bases; bases with no gene match: 12. Germline loops: CDR1 SGHTA, CDR2 FQGNSA. The CDR3 length is 14 residues. The CDR3 nucleotides read TGTGCCAGCAGCACCCAGGGACTAGGGGTGGGGCAGTACTTC. Protein product: CASSTQGLGVGQYF.

The chain recombines TRBV5-6 with TRBJ1-1; 7 nucleotides line up with TRBD1. With V trimmed by 4 bases and J by 10 bases, 22 bases remained unmatched. From germline, CDR1 is SGHDT and CDR2 YYEEEE. There are 17 residues in the CDR3. CDR3 residues: CASSPRQGRPITHAAFF. The CDR3 DNA reads as TGTGCCAGCAGCCCCCGACAGGGCCGCCCGATAACCCATGCAGCTTTCTTT.

This clone was observed once. This sequence joins TRBV6-2 or TRBV6-3 and TRBJ2-1, with a possible D match to TRBD2 (5 bases). Per germline, CDR1 MNHEY and CDR2 SVGEGT. This CDR3 region has 15 residues. V lost 2 bases, J lost 4 bases, and 12 bases lay in between. CDR3 region: CASSYGGHTYNEQFF. The CDR3 region has the DNA TGTGCCAGCAGTTACGGCGGGCACACGTACAATGAGCAGTTCTTC.

V and J are TRBV10-3 and TRBJ2-3; possible D gene TRBD2, 6 bases. V was pared by 7 bases and J by 2 bases, with 10 bases between. This CDR3 has 13 residues. Germline CDR1 and CDR2: ENHRY and SYGVKD. The CDR3 here is CAIMGGNTDTQYF. CDR3 DNA sequence: TGTGCCATCATGGGGGGAAACACAGATACGCAGTATTTT.

The rearrangement joins TRBV14 to TRBJ2-5; the match to TRBD1 covers 7 bases. With 5 bases clipped from V and 7 bases from J, the junction kept 10 bases outside the gene matches. The CDR3 contains 14 residues. The germline V gene has CDR1 SGHDN and CDR2 FVKESK. The CDR3, as DNA: TGTGCCAGCAGCTTAAGGACAGGAGAGGGGACCCAGTACTTC. It is translated as CASSLRTGEGTQYF.

The chain joins TRBV10-3 to TRBJ2-1; possible D gene TRBD2, 6 bases. Trimming left V 0 bases short and J 3 bases short, with 15 bases between. The CDR3 has 17 residues. Per germline, CDR1 ENHRY and CDR2 SYGVKD. CDR3 sequence: CAISESGGRTFYNEQFF. The CDR3 DNA reads as TGTGCCATCAGTGAGTCTGGAGGGAGAACATTCTACAATGAGCAGTTCTTC.

This rearrangement joins TRBV5-4 to TRBJ1-2; 7 positions match TRBD1. CDR1 SGHNT and CDR2 YYREEE come from the germline V gene (reference sequence). V lost 1 base to trimming and J lost 11 bases; unmatched junction nucleotides: 5. The CDR3 has 12 residues. The CDR3 region has the DNA TGTGCCAGCAGCTTGTTCCGGGACAGTTACACCTTC. This sequence encodes CASSLFRDSYTF. The variable domain in full, with the rest retrieved from reference TRBV5-4 and TRBJ1-2, is ETGVTQSPTHLIKTRGQQVTLRCSSQSGHNTVSWYQQALGQGPQFIFQYYREEENGRGNFPPRFSGLQFPNYSSELNVNALELDDSALYLCASSLFRDSYTFGSGTRLTVV.

The rearrangement joins TRBV7-9 to TRBJ1-1, with D possibly being TRBD1 (6 bases). The CDR3 runs to 15 residues. Germline V gene sequence: CDR1 SEHNR, CDR2 FQNEAQ (reference sequence). V was shortened by 6 bases and J by 0 bases, with 14 bases between the two germline ends. CDR3 sequence: CASSPQTGMNTEAFF. As DNA, the CDR3 is TGTGCCAGCAGTCCCCAAACAGGGATGAACACTGAAGCTTTCTTT.

J is TRBJ2-2 and V is TRBV2, with TRBD2 matching over 10 bases. Germline trimming cut 2 bases from V and 7 bases from J; bases unmatched to any gene: 7. The CDR3 covers 16 residues. Germline CDR1 SNHLY, CDR2 FYNNEI. CDR3 DNA: TGTGCCAGCAGTGAATGGCTAGCGGGGGTATACGGGGAGCTGTTTTTT. Translating it yields CASSEWLAGVYGELFF. Full variable domain (outside the CDR3, taken from reference TRBV2 and TRBJ2-2): EPEVTQTPSHQVTQMGQEVILRCVPISNHLYFYWYRQILGQKVEFLVSFYNNEISEKSEIFDDQFSVERPDGSNFTLKIRSTKLEDSAMYFCASSEWLAGVYGELFFGEGSRLTVL.

In its sample, this clone was seen once. V usage is TRBV18 and J usage is TRBJ2-2, with TRBD2 matching 12 bases. V lost 5 bases, J lost 6 bases, and 16 bases stayed unmatched. This CDR3 is built from 19 residues. The germline V gene encodes CDR1 KGHSH and CDR2 LQKENI. The CDR3 DNA follows: TGTGCCAGCTCAGGCGGGACTAGCGGGCTCCCTTCGGGCGCCGGGGAGCTGTTTTTT. Translated, it gives CASSGGTSGLPSGAGELFF.

V and J are TRBV7-2 and TRBJ1-5; D is ambiguous. Trimming cost V 5 bases and J 6 bases, with 14 bases left between them. CDR1 is SGHTA and CDR2 is FQGNSA in the germline V gene. The CDR3 runs 14 residues. Here the CDR3 DNA reads TGTGCCAGCAGCGAATACGGAGTTGGTCAGCCCCAGCATTTT. As protein: CASSEYGVGQPQHF.

This rearrangement joins TRBV27 to TRBJ2-7, with 10 positions matching TRBD1. Germline loops: CDR1 MNHEY, CDR2 SMNVEV (reference sequence). The CDR3 has 15 residues. V was clipped by 2 bases and J by 6 bases; unmatched bases: 7. CDR3 DNA: TGTGCCAGCAGTTTACTCCGGGACAGGGGATTCGAGCAGTACTTC. Amino acid sequence: CASSLLRDRGFEQYF.

Only one count was recorded for this clone. The chain combines TRBV3-1 (or the pseudogene TRBV3-2) with TRBJ2-5; 9 bases agree with TRBD2. The CDR3 is 17 residues long. V shed 4 bases and J 4 bases; nucleotides not matched to a gene: 13. The germline gives CDR1 LGHDT, CDR2 YNNKEL (reference sequence). This chain's CDR3 is CASSRTGRAGGPETQYF. The CDR3 coding sequence is TGTGCCAGCAGCCGAACTGGCCGGGCGGGGGGGCCAGAGACCCAGTACTTC.

This clone was seen just once. J is TRBJ1-2 and V is TRBV6-5; 9 bases agree with TRBD1. The germline gives CDR1 MNHEY, CDR2 SVGAGI. Unmatched junction bases numbered 8, after V lost 7 bases and J lost 8 bases. CDR3 size: 13 residues. The DNA of the CDR3 is TGTGCCAGCACTAGGGGACAGGGATACGGCTACACCTTC. Its protein is CASTRGQGYGYTF.

The rearrangement joins TRBV2 to TRBJ2-2; 7 positions agree with TRBD1. V dropped 6 bases and J dropped 1; count of bases not matched to a gene: 14. This CDR3 is built from 18 residues. Germline V gives CDR1 SNHLY, CDR2 FYNNEI. The CDR3 nucleotides read TGTGCCAGCAGCCCCTTCCCCATCCGGGACAGGAACACCGGGGAGCTGTTTTTT. Translation: CASSPFPIRDRNTGELFF. The full variable domain, with the rest looked up from reference TRBV2 and TRBJ2-2, is EPEVTQTPSHQVTQMGQEVILRCVPISNHLYFYWYRQILGQKVEFLVSFYNNEISEKSEIFDDQFSVERPDGSNFTLKIRSTKLEDSAMYFCASSPFPIRDRNTGELFFGEGSRLTVL.

The V call is TRBV5-5, the J call TRBJ2-1, with D possibly matching TRBD2 (5 bases). The CDR3 has 15 residues. Per the germline V gene, CDR1 is SGHKS and CDR2 is YYEKEE (reference sequence). V was clipped by 5 bases and J by 9 bases, with 21 bases between them. CDR3 bases: TGTGCCAGCAGTTTAGTCTGGACCCCGGCGGGTGAGCAGTTCTTC. Translation gives CASSLVWTPAGEQFF.

V usage is TRBV6-5 and J usage is TRBJ1-2, with D possibly TRBD1 on 6 matching bases. Trimming took off 8 bases at V and 4 bases at J, with 11 bases between the two ends. Germline V gene data show CDR1 as MNHEY and CDR2 as SVGAGI. The CDR3 extends over 12 amino acids. CDR3 in DNA: TGTGCCAGCGGGGGGGCTGTCTATGGCTACACCTTC. This gives the protein CASGGAVYGYTF.

The chain has TRBV5-1 and TRBJ2-2; D possibly corresponds to TRBD1 (5 bases). There are 15 residues in the CDR3. CDR1 is SGHRS, CDR2 YFSETQ, per germline. V dropped 4 bases and J dropped 0 bases, with 10 bases sitting between them. CDR3: CASSVRTTNTGELFF. The CDR3 region has the DNA TGCGCCAGCAGCGTCCGGACAACGAACACCGGGGAGCTGTTTTTT.

This chain joins TRBV19 and TRBJ2-3; D ambiguous. With 5 bases removed from V and 1 base from J, the gap between germline ends came to 7 bases. This CDR3 has 13 residues. Germline V gives CDR1 LNHDA, CDR2 SQIVND (reference sequence). The CDR3 reads CASSYSRTDTQYF. The CDR3 DNA follows: TGTGCCAGTAGTTACAGTCGCACAGATACGCAGTATTTT.

The chain links TRBV6-2 or TRBV6-3 to TRBJ1-4, with D uncertain. V was clipped by 6 bases and J by 8 bases, with 13 bases between them. CDR1 is MNHEY, CDR2 SVGEGT, per germline. The CDR3 loop spans 13 amino acids. CDR3 bases: TGTGCCAGCAGCCGTGATATCGGGGAAAAACTGTTTTTT. It is translated as CASSRDIGEKLFF.

The sample holds a few counts of this clone. The V gene is TRBV11-2, the J gene TRBJ2-5; 8 positions match TRBD2. Germline V CDR1 and CDR2: SGHAT, FQNNGV. The V and J ends lost 4 bases and 7 bases, in that order; junction bases with no gene match: 17. The CDR3 extends over 17 amino acids. In DNA form, the CDR3 reads TGTGCCAGCAGCTCACTACGTAGCGGGGCTTACCCAGGGACCCAGTACTTC. Translated, it gives CASSSLRSGAYPGTQYF.

The chain recombines TRBV11-1 with TRBJ1-4; D call uncertain. Per the germline V gene, CDR1 is SGHAT and CDR2 is FQDESV (reference sequence). The CDR3 is made up of 13 amino acids. Trimming took off 5 bases at V and 5 bases at J, with 9 bases between the two ends. DNA for the CDR3: TGTGCCAGCAGCCGGGCGACGAATGAAAAACTGTTTTTT. Translated: CASSRATNEKLFF.